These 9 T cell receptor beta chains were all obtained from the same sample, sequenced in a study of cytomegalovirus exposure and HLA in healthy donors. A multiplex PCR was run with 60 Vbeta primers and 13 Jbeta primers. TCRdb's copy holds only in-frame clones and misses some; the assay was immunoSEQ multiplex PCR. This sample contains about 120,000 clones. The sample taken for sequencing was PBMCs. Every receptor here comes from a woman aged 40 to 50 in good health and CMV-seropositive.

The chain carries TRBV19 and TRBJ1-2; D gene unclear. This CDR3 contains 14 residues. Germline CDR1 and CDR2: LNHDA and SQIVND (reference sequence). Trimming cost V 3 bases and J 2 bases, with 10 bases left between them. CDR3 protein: CASSMGSTNYGYTF. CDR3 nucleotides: TGTGCCAGTAGTATGGGTAGCACGAACTATGGCTACACCTTC.

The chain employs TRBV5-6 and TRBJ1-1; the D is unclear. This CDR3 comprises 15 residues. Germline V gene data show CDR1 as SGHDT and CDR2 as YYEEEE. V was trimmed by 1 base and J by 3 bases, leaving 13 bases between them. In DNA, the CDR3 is TGTGCCAGCAGCTTGATCAGCCTTCGGGACACTGAAGCTTTCTTT. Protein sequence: CASSLISLRDTEAFF.

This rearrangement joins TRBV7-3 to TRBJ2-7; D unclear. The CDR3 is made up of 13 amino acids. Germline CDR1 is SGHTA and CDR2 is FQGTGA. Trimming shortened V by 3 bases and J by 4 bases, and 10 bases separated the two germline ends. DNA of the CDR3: TGTGCCAGCAGCTTCTCGGCGGAGTACGAGCAGTACTTC. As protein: CASSFSAEYEQYF.

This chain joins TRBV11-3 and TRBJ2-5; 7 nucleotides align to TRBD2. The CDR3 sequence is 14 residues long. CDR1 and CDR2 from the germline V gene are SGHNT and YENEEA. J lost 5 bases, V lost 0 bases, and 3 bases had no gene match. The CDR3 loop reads CASSLDGSGETQYF. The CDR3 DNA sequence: TGTGCCAGCAGCTTAGATGGTAGCGGGGAGACCCAGTACTTC.

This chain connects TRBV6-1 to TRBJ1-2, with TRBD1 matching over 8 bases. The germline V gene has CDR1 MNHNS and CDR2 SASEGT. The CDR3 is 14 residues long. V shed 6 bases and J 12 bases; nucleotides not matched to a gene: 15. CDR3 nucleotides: TGTGCCAGCAGGGCCCGGGACAGGTCTATGGCTAACACCTTC. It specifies CASRARDRSMANTF.

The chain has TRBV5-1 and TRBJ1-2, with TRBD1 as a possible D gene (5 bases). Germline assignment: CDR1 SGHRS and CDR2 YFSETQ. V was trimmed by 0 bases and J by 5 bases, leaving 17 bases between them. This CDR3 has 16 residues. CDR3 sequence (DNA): TGCGCCAGCAGCTTGGCCTTGACAGCAGGAGTTTATGGCTACACCTTC. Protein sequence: CASSLALTAGVYGYTF.

CDR3 region: CASSPSSGPTDTQYF. DNA of the CDR3: TGTGCCAGCTCACCATCAAGCGGGCCTACAGATACGCAGTATTTT. The gene calls are TRBV18 and TRBJ2-3; D possibly corresponds to TRBD2 (6 bases). Trimming cost V 2 bases and J 3 bases, with 12 bases left between them. The CDR3 has 15 residues. CDR1 and CDR2 from the germline V gene are KGHSH and LQKENI. Filled out from reference TRBV18 and TRBJ2-3, the complete variable domain reads NAGVMQNPRHLVRRRGQEARLRCSPMKGHSHVYWYRQLPEEGLKFMVYLQKENIIDESGMPKERFSAEFPKEGPSILRIQQVVRGDSAAYFCASSPSSGPTDTQYFGPGTRLTVL.

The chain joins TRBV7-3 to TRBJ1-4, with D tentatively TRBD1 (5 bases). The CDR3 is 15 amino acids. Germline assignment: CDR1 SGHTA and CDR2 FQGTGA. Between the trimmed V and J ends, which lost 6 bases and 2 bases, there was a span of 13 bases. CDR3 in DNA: TGTGCCAGCAGTGAAGGGAAGGGGACTAATGAAAAACTGTTTTTT. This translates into CASSEGKGTNEKLFF. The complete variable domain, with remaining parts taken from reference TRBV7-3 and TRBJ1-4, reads GAGVSQTPSNKVTEKGKYVELRCDPISGHTALYWYRQSLGQGPEFLIYFQGTGAADDSGLPNDRFFAVRPEGSVSTLKIQRTERGDSAVYLCASSEGKGTNEKLFFGSGTQLSVL.

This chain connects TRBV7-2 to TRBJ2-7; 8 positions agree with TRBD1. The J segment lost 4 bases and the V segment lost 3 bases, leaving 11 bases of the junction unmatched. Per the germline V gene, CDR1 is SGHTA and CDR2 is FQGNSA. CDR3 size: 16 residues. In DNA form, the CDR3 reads TGTGCCAGCAGCTTGTCCCAACCACAGGGGGGTTACGAGCAGTACTTC. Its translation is CASSLSQPQGGYEQYF.